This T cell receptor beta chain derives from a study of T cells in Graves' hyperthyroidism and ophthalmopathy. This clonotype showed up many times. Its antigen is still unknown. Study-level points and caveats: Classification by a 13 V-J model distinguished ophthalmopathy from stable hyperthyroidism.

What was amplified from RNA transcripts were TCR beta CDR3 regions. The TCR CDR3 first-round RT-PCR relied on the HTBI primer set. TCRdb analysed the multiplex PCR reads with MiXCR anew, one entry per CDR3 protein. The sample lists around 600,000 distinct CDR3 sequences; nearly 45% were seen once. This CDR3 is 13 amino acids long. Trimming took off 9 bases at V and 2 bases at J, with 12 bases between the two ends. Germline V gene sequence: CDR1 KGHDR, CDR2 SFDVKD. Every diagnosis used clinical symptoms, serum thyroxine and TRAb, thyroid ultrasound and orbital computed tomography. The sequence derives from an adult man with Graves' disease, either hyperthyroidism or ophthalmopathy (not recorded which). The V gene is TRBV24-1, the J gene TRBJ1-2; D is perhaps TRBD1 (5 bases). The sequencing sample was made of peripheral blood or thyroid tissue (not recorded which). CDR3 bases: TGTGCCACCGGACAAAAGTGGAACTATGGCTACACCTTC. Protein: CATGQKWNYGYTF.